This T cell receptor (beta chain) is from a study of T cells in localized non-small cell lung cancer. Whole-study findings and limits: With higher T cell density in blood came longer overall survival. Sequencing was limited to one tumor region, leaving the possibility of heterogeneity open. The study detected a median around 61 of the top 100 tumor clones in adjacent lung. Measurement of T cell clonality placed uninvolved adjacent lung highest, above the level in tumor.

Concerning this clone itself: Its specificity is not known.

This table comes from immunoSEQ multiplex PCR, and its TCRdb copy is limited to in-frame clones, with some not included. The sample contains about 53,000 clones, over 80% of which appear only once. The clonotype comes from a man between 40 and 70 years old with stage III lung adenocarcinoma. The source material was peripheral blood mononuclear cells, sampled before any cancer treatment.

CDR3 in amino acids: CASSLDRQGGEKLFF. CDR3 sequence (DNA): TGTGCCAGCAGCTTGGACCGACAGGGGGGTGAAAAACTGTTTTTT. The V call is TRBV5-4, the J call TRBJ1-4; 9 bases agree with TRBD1. The length of the CDR3 is 15 residues. Germline V lookup: CDR1 SGHNT, CDR2 YYREEE (reference sequence). V lost 0 bases, J lost 7 bases, and 4 bases stayed unmatched.